The 10 T cell receptor beta chains below were found in one sample sequenced in a study of response to subunit inactivated influenza vaccine. TCRdb re-called the RT-PCR reads with MiXCR, one entry per CDR3 protein. The sample includes more than 250,000 distinct CDR3 sequences, less than 25% of them seen just once. This material consisted of PBMCs from blood, taken about 20 months after vaccination. Receptor source: a man aged 50 to 69 who received an inactivated influenza vaccine.

This clonotype has a count of ten or more. The rearrangement joins TRBV7-9 to TRBJ2-1; D remains unclear. The CDR3 covers 12 residues. Per the germline V gene, CDR1 is SEHNR and CDR2 is FQNEAQ (reference sequence). V was shortened by 5 bases and J by 6 bases, with 8 bases between the two germline ends. CDR3 protein: CASSTAFNEQFF. The CDR3 nucleotides read TGTGCCAGCAGCACAGCCTTCAATGAGCAGTTCTTC.

This clonotype was detected a few times. The chain links TRBV19 to TRBJ2-1; D is undetermined. CDR1 is LNHDA, CDR2 SQIVND, per germline (reference sequence). V was clipped by 4 bases and J by 8 bases, with 9 bases between them. There are 12 residues in the CDR3. The CDR3 DNA reads as TGTGCCAGTAGTAGTCAGGCCTATGAGCAGTTCTTC. Translating gives CASSSQAYEQFF.

In this sample, this clonotype turned up a few times. The gene calls are TRBV5-5 and TRBJ2-5; no firm D call. Deletions cut 0 bases from V and 7 bases from J, with 16 bases between. Germline V lookup: CDR1 SGHKS, CDR2 YYEKEE (reference sequence). The CDR3 has 15 amino acids. CDR3 sequence reads: CASSLGLAFRGTQYF. The DNA for the CDR3 is TGTGCCAGCAGCTTGGGATTAGCCTTTCGCGGGACCCAGTACTTC.

This clonotype was seen a few times. This rearrangement joins TRBV20-1 to TRBJ2-3; 7 bases align to TRBD2. Germline trimming cut 3 bases from V and 4 bases from J; bases unmatched to any gene: 10. CDR1 DFQATT and CDR2 SNEGSKA come from the germline V gene (reference sequence). There are 15 residues in the CDR3. As DNA, the CDR3 is TGCAGTGCTAGGGATCTCGGACTAGTCCCAGATACGCAGTATTTT. This translates into CSARDLGLVPDTQYF.

In its sample, this clonotype was seen a few times. V is TRBV4-3 and J is TRBJ1-1; unclear D gene. CDR1 is LGHNA and CDR2 is YSLEER in the germline V gene. Trimming left V 5 bases short and J 9 bases short, with 19 bases between. The CDR3 has 14 residues. DNA for the CDR3: TGCGCCAGCAGCTCCGGAAAGGGTCTGGGCCAAGCTTTCTTT. As protein: CASSSGKGLGQAFF.

This clonotype was seen a handful of times. The gene calls are TRBV20-1 and TRBJ1-5, with a tentative D call TRBD1 (6 bases). Germline values: CDR1 DFQATT, CDR2 SNEGSKA (reference sequence). Trimming took 5 bases from V and 0 from J, leaving 11 bases between them. The CDR3 spans 14 residues. CDR3 sequence reads: CSASRGHSNQPQHF. CDR3 in DNA: TGCAGTGCTTCCAGGGGCCATAGCAATCAGCCCCAGCATTTT.

The chain has TRBV12-3 or TRBV12-4 and TRBJ2-5; weak D call: TRBD1 (6 bases). Trimming stripped 2 bases from V and 7 bases from J, with 11 bases between. The CDR3 sequence is 13 residues long. The CDR3 protein is CASSLPSGATQYF. The CDR3, as DNA: TGTGCCAGCAGTTTACCCTCAGGGGCGACCCAGTACTTC.

This clonotype has more than one count but fewer than ten. The chain links TRBV28 to TRBJ1-5, with TRBD1 matching 8 bases. CDR1 and CDR2 from the germline V gene are MDHEN and SYDVKM. The V gene end was trimmed by 0 bases and the J gene end by 1 base; junction bases not matched to a gene: 5. This CDR3 region has 17 residues. CDR3 sequence (DNA): TGTGCCAGCAGTTTATGGGGGACAGGACGGAGCAATCAGCCCCAGCATTTT. It codes for CASSLWGTGRSNQPQHF.

The V and J genes are TRBV6-1 and TRBJ2-3; TRBD1 matches at 7 bases. V was pared by 10 bases and J by 1 base, with 11 bases of the junction left unmatched. Germline lookup yields CDR1 MNHNS and CDR2 SASEGT. CDR3 length: 15 amino acids. The CDR3 DNA sequence: TGTGCCACCTCTGGGCCAACAGGGGGCACAGATACGCAGTATTTT. This sequence encodes CATSGPTGGTDTQYF.

V is TRBV29-1 and J is TRBJ2-2, with TRBD1 as a possible D gene (5 bases). V was pared by 4 bases and J by 5 bases, with 8 bases between. Germline lookup yields CDR1 SQVTM and CDR2 ANQGSEA. The CDR3 consists of 12 residues. The CDR3, as DNA: TGCAGCGTTGTAGGGGAAACCGGGGAGCTGTTTTTT. Its translation is CSVVGETGELFF.